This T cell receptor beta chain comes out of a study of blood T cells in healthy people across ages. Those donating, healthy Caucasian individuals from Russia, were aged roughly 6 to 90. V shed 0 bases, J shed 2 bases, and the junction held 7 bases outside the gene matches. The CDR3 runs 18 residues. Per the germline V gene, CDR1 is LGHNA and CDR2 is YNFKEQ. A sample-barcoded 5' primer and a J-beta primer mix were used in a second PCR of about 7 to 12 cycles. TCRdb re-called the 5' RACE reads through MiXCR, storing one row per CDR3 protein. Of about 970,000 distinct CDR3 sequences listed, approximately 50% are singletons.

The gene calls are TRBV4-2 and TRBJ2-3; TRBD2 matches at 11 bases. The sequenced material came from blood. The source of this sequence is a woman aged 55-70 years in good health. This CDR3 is CASSQEELTSGVTDTQYF. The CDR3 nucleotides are TGTGCCAGCAGCCAAGAGGAACTGACTAGCGGGGTCACAGATACGCAGTATTTT.